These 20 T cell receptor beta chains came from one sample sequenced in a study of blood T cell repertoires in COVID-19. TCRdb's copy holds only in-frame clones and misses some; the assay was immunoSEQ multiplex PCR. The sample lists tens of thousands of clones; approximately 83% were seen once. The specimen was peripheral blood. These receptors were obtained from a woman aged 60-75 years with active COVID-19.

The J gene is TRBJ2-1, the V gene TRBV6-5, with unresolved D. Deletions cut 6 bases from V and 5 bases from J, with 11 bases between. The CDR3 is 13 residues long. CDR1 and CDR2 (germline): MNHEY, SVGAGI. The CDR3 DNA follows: TGTGCCAGCAGGCGACTTGGAAACAATGAGCAGTTCTTC. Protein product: CASRRLGNNEQFF.

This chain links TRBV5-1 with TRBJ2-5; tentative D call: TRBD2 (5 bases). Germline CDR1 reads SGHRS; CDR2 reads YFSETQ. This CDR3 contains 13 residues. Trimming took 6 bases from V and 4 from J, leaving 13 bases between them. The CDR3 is CASNGREAETQYF. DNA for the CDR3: TGCGCCAGCAATGGGAGAGAGGCAGAGACCCAGTACTTC. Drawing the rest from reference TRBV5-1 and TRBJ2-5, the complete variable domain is KAGVTQTPRYLIKTRGQQVTLSCSPISGHRSVSWYQQTPGQGLQFLFEYFSETQRNKGNFPGRFSGRQFSNSRSEMNVSTLELGDSALYLCASNGREAETQYFGPGTRLLVL.

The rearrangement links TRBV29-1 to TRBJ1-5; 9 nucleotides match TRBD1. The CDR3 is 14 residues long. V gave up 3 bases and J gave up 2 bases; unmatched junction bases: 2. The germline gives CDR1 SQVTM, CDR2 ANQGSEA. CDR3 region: CSVDGTGRNQPQHF. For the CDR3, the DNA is TGCAGCGTTGACGGGACAGGGCGCAATCAGCCCCAGCATTTT.

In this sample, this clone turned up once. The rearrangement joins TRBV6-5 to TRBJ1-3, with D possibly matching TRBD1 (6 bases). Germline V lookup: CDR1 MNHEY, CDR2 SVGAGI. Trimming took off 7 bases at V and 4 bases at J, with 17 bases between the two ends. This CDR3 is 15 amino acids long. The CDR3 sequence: CASTYSGRGGNTIYF. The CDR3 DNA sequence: TGTGCCAGCACCTACAGTGGCAGGGGAGGAAACACCATATATTTT.

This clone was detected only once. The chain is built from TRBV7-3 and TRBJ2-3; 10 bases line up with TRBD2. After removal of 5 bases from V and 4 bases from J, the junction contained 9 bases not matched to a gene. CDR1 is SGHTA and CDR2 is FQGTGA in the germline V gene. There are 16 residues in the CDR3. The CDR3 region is CASSPGAGGRADTQYF. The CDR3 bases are TGTGCCAGCAGCCCAGGAGCGGGGGGGCGGGCAGATACGCAGTATTTT. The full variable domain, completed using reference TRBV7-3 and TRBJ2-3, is GAGVSQTPSNKVTEKGKYVELRCDPISGHTALYWYRQSLGQGPEFLIYFQGTGAADDSGLPNDRFFAVRPEGSVSTLKIQRTERGDSAVYLCASSPGAGGRADTQYFGPGTRLTVL.

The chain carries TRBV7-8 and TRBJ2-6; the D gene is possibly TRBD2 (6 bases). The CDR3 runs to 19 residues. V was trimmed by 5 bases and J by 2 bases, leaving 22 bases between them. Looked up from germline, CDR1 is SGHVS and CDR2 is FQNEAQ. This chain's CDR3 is CASSPRRSRDLTGANVLTF. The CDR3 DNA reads TGTGCCAGCAGCCCACGCCGCAGCCGGGACTTGACTGGGGCCAACGTCCTGACTTTC.

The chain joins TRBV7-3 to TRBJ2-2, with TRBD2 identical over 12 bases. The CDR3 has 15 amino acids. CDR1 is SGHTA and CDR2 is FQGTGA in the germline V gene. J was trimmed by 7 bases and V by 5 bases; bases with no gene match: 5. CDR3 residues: CASSPSGGAIGELFF. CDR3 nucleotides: TGTGCCAGCAGCCCTAGCGGGGGGGCAATCGGGGAGCTGTTTTTT.

CDR3 region: CASSSQGNTEAFF. In nucleotides, the CDR3 is TGTGCCAGTAGTTCTCAGGGGAACACTGAAGCTTTCTTT. This chain uses TRBV19 with TRBJ1-1; tentative D call: TRBD1 (5 bases). The CDR3 extends over 13 amino acids. Trimming removed 5 bases at V and 1 base at J, with 8 bases between. Germline assignment: CDR1 LNHDA and CDR2 SQIVND (reference sequence). Full variable domain (outside the CDR3, taken from reference TRBV19 and TRBJ1-1): DGGITQSPKYLFRKEGQNVTLSCEQNLNHDAMYWYRQDPGQGLRLIYYSQIVNDFQKGDIAEGYSVSREKKESFPLTVTSAQKNPTAFYLCASSSQGNTEAFFGQGTRLTVV.

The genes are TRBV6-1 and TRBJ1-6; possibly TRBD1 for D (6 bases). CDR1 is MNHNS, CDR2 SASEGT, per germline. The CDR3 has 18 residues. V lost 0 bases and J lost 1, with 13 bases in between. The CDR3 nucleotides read TGTGCCAGCAGTGAAGCGCCAGGGGAAGGTTCCTATAATTCACCCCTCCACTTT. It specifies CASSEAPGEGSYNSPLHF.

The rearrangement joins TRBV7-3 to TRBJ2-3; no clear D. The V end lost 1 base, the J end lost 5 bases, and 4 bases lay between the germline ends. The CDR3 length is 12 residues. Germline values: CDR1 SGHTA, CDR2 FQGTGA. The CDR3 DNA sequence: TGTGCCAGCAGCTTAATTCGAGATACGCAGTATTTT. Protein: CASSLIRDTQYF.

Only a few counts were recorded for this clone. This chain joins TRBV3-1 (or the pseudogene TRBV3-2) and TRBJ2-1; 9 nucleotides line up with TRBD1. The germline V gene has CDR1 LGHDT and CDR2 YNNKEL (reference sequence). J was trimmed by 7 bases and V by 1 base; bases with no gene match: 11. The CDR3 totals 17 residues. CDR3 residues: CASSQVTGTGFGNEQFF. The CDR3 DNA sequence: TGTGCCAGCAGCCAAGTAACGGGGACAGGGTTTGGGAATGAGCAGTTCTTC.

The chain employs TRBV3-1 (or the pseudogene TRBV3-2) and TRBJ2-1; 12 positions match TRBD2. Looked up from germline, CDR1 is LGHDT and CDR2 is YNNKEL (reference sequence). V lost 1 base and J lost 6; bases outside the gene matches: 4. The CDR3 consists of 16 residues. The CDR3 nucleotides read TGTGCCAGCAGCCAAGCTCTAGCGGGGGGGCTCAATGAGCAGTTCTTC. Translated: CASSQALAGGLNEQFF.

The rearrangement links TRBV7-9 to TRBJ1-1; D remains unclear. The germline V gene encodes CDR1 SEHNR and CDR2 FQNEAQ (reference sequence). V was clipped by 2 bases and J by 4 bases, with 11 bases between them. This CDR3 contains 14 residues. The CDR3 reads CASSLTFGGTEAFF. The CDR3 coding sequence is TGTGCCAGCAGCTTAACCTTTGGAGGCACTGAAGCTTTCTTT.

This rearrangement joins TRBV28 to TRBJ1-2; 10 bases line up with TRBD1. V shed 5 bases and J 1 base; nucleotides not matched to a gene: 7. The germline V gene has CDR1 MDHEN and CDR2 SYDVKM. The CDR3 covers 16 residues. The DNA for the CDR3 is TGTGCCAGCAGTCCGCCGACAGGGGGCGGTAACTATGGCTACACCTTC. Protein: CASSPPTGGGNYGYTF.

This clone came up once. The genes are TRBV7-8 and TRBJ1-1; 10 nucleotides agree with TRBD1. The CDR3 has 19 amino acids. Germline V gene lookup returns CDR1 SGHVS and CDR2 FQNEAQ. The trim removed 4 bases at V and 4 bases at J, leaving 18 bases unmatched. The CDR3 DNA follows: TGTGCCAGCAGCTCATTCGACAGGGGGCAGTGGCTGATGGGCACTGAAGCTTTCTTT. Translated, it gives CASSSFDRGQWLMGTEAFF.

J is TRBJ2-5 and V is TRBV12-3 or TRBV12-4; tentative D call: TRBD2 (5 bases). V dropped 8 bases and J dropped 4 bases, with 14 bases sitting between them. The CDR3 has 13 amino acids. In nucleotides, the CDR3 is TGTGCCAGCGGGAACTTGGCGGGAGAGACCCAGTACTTC. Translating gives CASGNLAGETQYF.

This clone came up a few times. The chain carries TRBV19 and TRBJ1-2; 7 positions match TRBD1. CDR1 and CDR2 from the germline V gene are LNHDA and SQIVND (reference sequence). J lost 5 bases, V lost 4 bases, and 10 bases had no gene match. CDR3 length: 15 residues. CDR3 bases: TGTGCCAGTAGTACCGTGGACAGGACCCTTTATGGCTACACCTTC. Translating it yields CASSTVDRTLYGYTF.

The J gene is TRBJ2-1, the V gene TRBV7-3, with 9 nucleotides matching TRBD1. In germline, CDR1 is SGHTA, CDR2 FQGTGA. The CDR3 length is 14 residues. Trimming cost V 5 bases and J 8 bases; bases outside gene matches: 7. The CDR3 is CASSPGTGSHEQFF. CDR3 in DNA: TGTGCCAGCAGCCCCGGGACAGGGAGTCATGAGCAGTTCTTC.

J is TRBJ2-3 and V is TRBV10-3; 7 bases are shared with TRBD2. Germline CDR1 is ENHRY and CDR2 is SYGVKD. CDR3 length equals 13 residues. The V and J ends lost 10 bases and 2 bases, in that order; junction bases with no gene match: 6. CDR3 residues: CANSGFLTDTQYF. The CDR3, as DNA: TGTGCCAATAGCGGGTTTCTCACAGATACGCAGTATTTT.

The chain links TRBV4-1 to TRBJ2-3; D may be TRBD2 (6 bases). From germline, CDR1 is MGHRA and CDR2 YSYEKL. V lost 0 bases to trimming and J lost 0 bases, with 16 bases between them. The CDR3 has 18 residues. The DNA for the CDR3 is TGCGCCAGCAGCCAAGATCGGTTGCGCGGGGCTAGCACAGATACGCAGTATTTT. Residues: CASSQDRLRGASTDTQYF.